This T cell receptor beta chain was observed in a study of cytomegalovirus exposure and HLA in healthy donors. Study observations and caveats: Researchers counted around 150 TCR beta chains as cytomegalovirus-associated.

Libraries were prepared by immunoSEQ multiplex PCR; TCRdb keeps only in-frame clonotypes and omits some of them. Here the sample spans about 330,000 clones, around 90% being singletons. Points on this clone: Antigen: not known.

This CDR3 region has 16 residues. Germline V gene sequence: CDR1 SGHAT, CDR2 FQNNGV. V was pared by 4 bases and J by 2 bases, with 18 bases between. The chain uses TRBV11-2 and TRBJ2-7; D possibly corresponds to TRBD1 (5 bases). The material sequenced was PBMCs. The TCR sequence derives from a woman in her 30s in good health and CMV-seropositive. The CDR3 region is CASSWALGESTYEQYF. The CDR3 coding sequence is TGTGCCAGCAGCTGGGCGTTAGGGGAATCAACCTACGAGCAGTACTTC.